This T cell receptor beta chain is drawn from a study of shared clonotypes between healthy human individuals. Sorted-subset replicate PCR reactions contained around 220 ng DNA, corresponding to some 29,000 T cell genomes. Using immunoSEQ multiplex PCR, the repertoire was profiled, and TCRdb retains in-frame clones only, with some absent. The profile shows roughly 1 million clones, more than 60% of them singletons. This clone was counted a single time. Germline assignment: CDR1 SNHLY and CDR2 FYNNEI. V lost 7 bases and J 1 base, leaving 8 bases between the germline ends. This CDR3 has 13 residues. The investigators split CD4+ cells into a CD45RA+ naive subset and a CD45RA-negative memory subset.

This chain joins TRBV2 and TRBJ1-5; D might be TRBD1 (5 bases). The source material was memory CD4+ T cells sorted from blood. Noted subset: CD45RA-negative fraction. The receptor was isolated from a man between 18 and 35 years old in good health. CDR3 in DNA: TGTGCCAGCACGACAGTGAGCAATCAGCCCCAGCATTTT. It is translated as CASTTVSNQPQHF.